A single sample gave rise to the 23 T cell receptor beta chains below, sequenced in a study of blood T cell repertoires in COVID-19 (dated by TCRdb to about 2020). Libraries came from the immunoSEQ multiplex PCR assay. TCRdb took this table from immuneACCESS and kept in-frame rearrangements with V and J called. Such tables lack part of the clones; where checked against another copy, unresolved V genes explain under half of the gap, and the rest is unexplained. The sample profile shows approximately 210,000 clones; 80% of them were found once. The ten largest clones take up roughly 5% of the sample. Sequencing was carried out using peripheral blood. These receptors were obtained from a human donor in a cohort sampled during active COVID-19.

This chain's CDR3 is CASSLGLLNTEAFF. CDR3 nucleotides: TGTGCCAGCAGCTTAGGACTCCTGAACACTGAAGCTTTCTTT. The J gene is TRBJ1-1, the V gene TRBV7-2, with D hard to call. This CDR3 has 14 amino acids. Germline CDR1 is SGHTA and CDR2 is FQGNSA. Trimming cost V 1 base and J 0 bases, with 6 bases left between them. The full variable domain, its missing parts supplied by reference TRBV7-2 and TRBJ1-1, is GAGVSQSPSNKVTEKGKDVELRCDPISGHTALYWYRQSLGQGLEFLIYFQGNSAPDKSGLPSDRFSAERTGGSVSTLTIQRTQQEDSAVYLCASSLGLLNTEAFFGQGTRLTVV.

As DNA, the CDR3 is TGCGCCAGCAGCTTGGCGGGGGAGGCCGGGGCCAACGTCCTGACTTTC. Its translation: CASSLAGEAGANVLTF. The V call is TRBV5-1, the J call TRBJ2-6, with a tentative D call TRBD2 (6 bases). CDR1 and CDR2 from the germline V gene are SGHRS and YFSETQ. This CDR3 has 16 amino acids. V was pared by 0 bases and J by 4 bases, with 11 bases between.

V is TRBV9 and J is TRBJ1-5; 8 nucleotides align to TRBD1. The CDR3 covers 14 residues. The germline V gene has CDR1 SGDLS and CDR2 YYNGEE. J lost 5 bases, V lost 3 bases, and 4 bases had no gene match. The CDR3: CASSGQGIYQPQHF. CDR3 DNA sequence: TGTGCCAGCAGCGGACAGGGGATCTATCAGCCCCAGCATTTT.

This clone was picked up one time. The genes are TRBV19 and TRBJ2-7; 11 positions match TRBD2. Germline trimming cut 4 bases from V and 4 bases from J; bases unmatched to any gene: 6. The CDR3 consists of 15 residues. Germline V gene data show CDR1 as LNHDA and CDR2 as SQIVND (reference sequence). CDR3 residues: CASSREGLADYEQYF. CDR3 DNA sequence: TGTGCCAGTAGTAGGGAGGGACTAGCGGATTACGAGCAGTACTTC.

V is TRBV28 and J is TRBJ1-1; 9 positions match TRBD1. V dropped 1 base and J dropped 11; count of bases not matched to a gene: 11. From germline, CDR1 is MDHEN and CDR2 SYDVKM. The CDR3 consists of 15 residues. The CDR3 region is CASSLLGDRVLRAFF. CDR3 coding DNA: TGTGCCAGCAGTTTATTAGGGGACAGGGTCCTAAGGGCTTTCTTT.

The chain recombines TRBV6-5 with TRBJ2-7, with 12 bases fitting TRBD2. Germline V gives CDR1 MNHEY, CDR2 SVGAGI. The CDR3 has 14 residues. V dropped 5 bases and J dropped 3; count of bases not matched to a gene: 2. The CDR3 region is CASSRTSGIYEQYF. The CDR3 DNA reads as TGTGCCAGCAGTAGGACTAGCGGGATCTACGAGCAGTACTTC.

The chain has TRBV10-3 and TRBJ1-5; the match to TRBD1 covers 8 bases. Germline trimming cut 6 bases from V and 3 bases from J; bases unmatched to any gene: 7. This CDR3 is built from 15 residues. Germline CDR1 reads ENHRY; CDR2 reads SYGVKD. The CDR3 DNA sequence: TGTGCCATCAGCTCGGGACAGGCGATCAATCAGCCCCAGCATTTT. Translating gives CAISSGQAINQPQHF.

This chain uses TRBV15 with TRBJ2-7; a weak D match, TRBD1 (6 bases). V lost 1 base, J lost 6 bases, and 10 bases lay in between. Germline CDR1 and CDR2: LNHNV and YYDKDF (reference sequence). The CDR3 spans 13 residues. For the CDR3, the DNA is TGTGCCACCAGCAGAGGTGGGGGCGGCGAGCAGTACTTC. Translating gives CATSRGGGGEQYF.

The CDR3 coding sequence is TGCGCCAGCAGCCTGGGGAACAGGGGGCCCGGGGAGCTGTTTTTT. As protein: CASSLGNRGPGELFF. This chain joins TRBV4-3 and TRBJ2-2; 9 positions match TRBD1. Germline trimming cut 4 bases from V and 6 bases from J; bases unmatched to any gene: 6. This CDR3 has 15 residues. Germline CDR1 reads LGHNA; CDR2 reads YSLEER.

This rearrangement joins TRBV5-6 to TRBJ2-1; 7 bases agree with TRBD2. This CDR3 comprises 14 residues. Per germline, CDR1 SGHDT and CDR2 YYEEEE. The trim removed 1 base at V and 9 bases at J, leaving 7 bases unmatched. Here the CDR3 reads CASSLSAGRGEQFF. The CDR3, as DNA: TGTGCCAGCAGCTTGAGTGCGGGGAGGGGTGAGCAGTTCTTC. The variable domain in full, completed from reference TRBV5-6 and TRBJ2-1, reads DAGVTQSPTHLIKTRGQQVTLRCSPKSGHDTVSWYQQALGQGPQFIFQYYEEEERQRGNFPDRFSGHQFPNYSSELNVNALLLGDSALYLCASSLSAGRGEQFFGPGTRLTVL.

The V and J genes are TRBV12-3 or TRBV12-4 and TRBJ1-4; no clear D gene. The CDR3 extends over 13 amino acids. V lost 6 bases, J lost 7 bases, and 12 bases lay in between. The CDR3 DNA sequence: TGTGCCAGCAGGGGGAGGACCGCTGAAAAACTGTTTTTT. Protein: CASRGRTAEKLFF.

CDR3 nucleotide sequence: TGTGCCAGCAGTTACGACGGGAGCTCCTACAATGAGCAGTTCTTC. This sequence encodes CASSYDGSSYNEQFF. The gene calls are TRBV6-5 and TRBJ2-1, with D perhaps TRBD2 (6 bases). Deletions cut 2 bases from V and 0 bases from J, with 8 bases between. The length of the CDR3 is 15 residues. Germline V gene data show CDR1 as MNHEY and CDR2 as SVGAGI.

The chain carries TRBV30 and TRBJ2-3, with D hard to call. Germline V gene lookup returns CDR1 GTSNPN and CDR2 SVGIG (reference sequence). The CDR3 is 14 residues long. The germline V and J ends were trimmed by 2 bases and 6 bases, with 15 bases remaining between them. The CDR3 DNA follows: TGTGCCTGGAGTAGTTCAGGCCACCGGGATACGCAGTATTTT. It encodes CAWSSSGHRDTQYF.

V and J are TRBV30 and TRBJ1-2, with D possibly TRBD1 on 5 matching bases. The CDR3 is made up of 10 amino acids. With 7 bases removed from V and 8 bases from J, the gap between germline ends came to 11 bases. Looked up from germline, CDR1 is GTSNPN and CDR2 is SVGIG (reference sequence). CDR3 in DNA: TGTGCCTCTCTCAGGGAAGGCTACACCTTC. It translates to CASLREGYTF.

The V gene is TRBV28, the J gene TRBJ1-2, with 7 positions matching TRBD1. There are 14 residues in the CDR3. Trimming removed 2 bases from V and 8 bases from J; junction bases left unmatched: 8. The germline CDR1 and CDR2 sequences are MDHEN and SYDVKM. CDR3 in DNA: TGTGCCAGCAGTTTAAGAGGGGGCGTCCGGGGCTACACCTTC. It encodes CASSLRGGVRGYTF.

CDR3 sequence (DNA): TGTGCCAGCACGAGCGGAGTCCCCGGGGAGCTGTTTTTT. Residues: CASTSGVPGELFF. The chain couples TRBV6-5 to TRBJ2-2; TRBD2 might be the D (5 bases). V dropped 7 bases and J dropped 6 bases, with 12 bases sitting between them. This CDR3 has 13 amino acids. Germline assignment: CDR1 MNHEY and CDR2 SVGAGI.

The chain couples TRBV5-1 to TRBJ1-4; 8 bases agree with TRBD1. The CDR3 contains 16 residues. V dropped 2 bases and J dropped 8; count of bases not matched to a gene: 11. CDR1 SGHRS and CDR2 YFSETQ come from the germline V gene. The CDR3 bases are TGCGCCAGCAGCTTTTCACCACAGGGGGAGTGGGAAAAACTGTTTTTT. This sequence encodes CASSFSPQGEWEKLFF. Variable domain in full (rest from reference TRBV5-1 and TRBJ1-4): KAGVTQTPRYLIKTRGQQVTLSCSPISGHRSVSWYQQTPGQGLQFLFEYFSETQRNKGNFPGRFSGRQFSNSRSEMNVSTLELGDSALYLCASSFSPQGEWEKLFFGSGTQLSVL.

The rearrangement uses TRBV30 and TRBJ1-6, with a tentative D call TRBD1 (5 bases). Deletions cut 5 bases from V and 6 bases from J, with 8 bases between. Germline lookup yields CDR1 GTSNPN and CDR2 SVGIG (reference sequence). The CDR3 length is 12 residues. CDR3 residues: CAWYRINSPLHF. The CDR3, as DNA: TGTGCCTGGTACAGGATTAATTCACCCCTCCACTTT.

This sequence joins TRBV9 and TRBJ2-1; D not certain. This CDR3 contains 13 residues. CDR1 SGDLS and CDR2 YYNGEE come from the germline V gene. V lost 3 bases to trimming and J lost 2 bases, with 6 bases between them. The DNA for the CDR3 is TGTGCCAGCAGCGCCACAGCCTACAATGAGCAGTTCTTC. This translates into CASSATAYNEQFF.

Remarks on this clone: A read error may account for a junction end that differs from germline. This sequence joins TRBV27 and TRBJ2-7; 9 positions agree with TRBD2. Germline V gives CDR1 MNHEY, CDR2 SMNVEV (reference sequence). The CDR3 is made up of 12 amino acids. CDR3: CVSAGGWYEQYF. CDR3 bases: TGTGTCAGCGCGGGAGGGTGGTACGAGCAGTACTTC.

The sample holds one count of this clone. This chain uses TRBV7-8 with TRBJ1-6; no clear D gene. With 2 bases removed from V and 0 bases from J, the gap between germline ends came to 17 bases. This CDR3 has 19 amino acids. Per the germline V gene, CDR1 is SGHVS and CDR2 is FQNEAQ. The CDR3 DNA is TGTGCCAGCAGCTTAAACCTGGCCACCCGGAGCTCCTATAATTCACCCCTCCACTTT. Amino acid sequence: CASSLNLATRSSYNSPLHF.

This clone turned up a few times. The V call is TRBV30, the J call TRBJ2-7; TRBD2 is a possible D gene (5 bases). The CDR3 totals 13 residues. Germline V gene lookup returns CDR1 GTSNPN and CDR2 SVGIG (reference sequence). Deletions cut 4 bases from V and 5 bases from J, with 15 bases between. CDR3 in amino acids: CAWTTGLSNEQYF. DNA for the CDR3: TGTGCCTGGACCACCGGACTGAGCAACGAGCAGTACTTC.

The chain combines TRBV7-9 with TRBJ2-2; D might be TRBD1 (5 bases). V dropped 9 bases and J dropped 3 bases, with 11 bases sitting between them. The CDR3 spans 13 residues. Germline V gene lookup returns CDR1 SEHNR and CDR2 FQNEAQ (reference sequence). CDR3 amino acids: CARDLGDTGELFF. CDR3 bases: TGTGCCAGGGACCTAGGGGACACCGGGGAGCTGTTTTTT. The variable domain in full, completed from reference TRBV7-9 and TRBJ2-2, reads DTGVSQNPRHKITKRGQNVTFRCDPISEHNRLYWYRQTLGQGPEFLTYFQNEAQLEKSRLLSDRFSAERPKGSFSTLEIQRTEQGDSAMYLCARDLGDTGELFFGEGSRLTVL.